This T cell receptor beta chain comes out of a study of blood T cell repertoires in COVID-19. Study information: Nucleic acid was either cDNA or gDNA, and it came from T cells, B-cell-depleted T cells, or PBMCs.

The CDR3 is made up of 17 amino acids. The junction had 11 bases not matched to a gene; V was cut back by 3 bases and J by 1 base. From germline, CDR1 is MNHEY and CDR2 SMNVEV (reference sequence). Original processing notes: From reference gene primer amplification, estimates of nucleated cell counts were derived. The repertoire was sequenced with immunoSEQ multiplex PCR; TCRdb's copy has only in-frame clones and lacks some. V and J calls and clone size are copied from that table; D and trimming were computed from the DNA. The table has about 160,000 clones, 75% to 90% seen once. Sequenced: peripheral blood. The TCR comes from a woman over 75 with active or convalescent COVID-19. V gene TRBV27 combines with J gene TRBJ1-2, with 7 positions matching TRBD1. Here the CDR3 reads CASSLGGTGAFNYGYTF. The CDR3 DNA reads as TGTGCCAGCAGTTTGGGGGGTACAGGGGCCTTTAACTATGGCTACACCTTC.